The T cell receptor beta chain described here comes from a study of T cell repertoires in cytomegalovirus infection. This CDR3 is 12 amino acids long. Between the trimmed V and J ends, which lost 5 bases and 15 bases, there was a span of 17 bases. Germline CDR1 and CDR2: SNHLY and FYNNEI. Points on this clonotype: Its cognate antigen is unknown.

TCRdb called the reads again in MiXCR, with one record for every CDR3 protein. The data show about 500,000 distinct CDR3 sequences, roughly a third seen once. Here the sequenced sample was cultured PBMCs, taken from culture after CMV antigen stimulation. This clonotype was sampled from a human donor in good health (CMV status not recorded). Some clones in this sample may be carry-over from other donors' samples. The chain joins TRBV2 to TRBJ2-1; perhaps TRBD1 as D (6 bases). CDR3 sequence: CASSRDTISRFF. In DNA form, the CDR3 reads TGTGCCAGCAGTAGGGACACCATAAGTCGGTTCTTC.